The 8 T cell receptor beta chains below come from one sample, sequenced in a study of T-cell memory formation after mild COVID-19. TCRdb re-called the 5' RACE reads through MiXCR, storing one row per CDR3 protein. The sample contains around 450,000 distinct CDR3 sequences, around 19% of which appear only once. The sample consisted of PBMCs or a T cell subset sorted from them (not recorded which). The receptor source for this set is an adult woman who had mild COVID-19 (a few samples of this study predate the infection). Cell type and time point are not known.

This clonotype was counted a few times. The chain joins TRBV11-3 to TRBJ2-2; TRBD2 might be the D (6 bases). V lost 1 base and J lost 1, with 16 bases in between. Per germline, CDR1 SGHNT and CDR2 YENEEA. The CDR3 is 18 residues long. CDR3 coding DNA: TGTGCCAGCAGCTTAGGACTGACTAGGATTCGGAACACCGGGGAGCTGTTTTTT. It specifies CASSLGLTRIRNTGELFF.

The chain recombines TRBV2 with TRBJ2-3, with D possibly matching TRBD1 (5 bases). Trimming removed 1 base from V and 4 bases from J, with 12 bases in between. The CDR3 runs to 15 residues. Germline values: CDR1 SNHLY, CDR2 FYNNEI. This CDR3 is CASSEGRTRADTQYF. CDR3 nucleotides: TGTGCCAGCAGTGAAGGGCGAACCAGGGCAGATACGCAGTATTTT. The whole variable domain, filled in from reference TRBV2 and TRBJ2-3, reads EPEVTQTPSHQVTQMGQEVILRCVPISNHLYFYWYRQILGQKVEFLVSFYNNEISEKSEIFDDQFSVERPDGSNFTLKIRSTKLEDSAMYFCASSEGRTRADTQYFGPGTRLTVL.

V is TRBV3-2 and J is TRBJ2-4; the tabulated D call, TRBD2, remains unverified against the DNA. TRBV3-2 is a recognized pseudogene. The CDR3 spans 18 residues. CDR3 amino acids: CASSQDSAGSGPKNIQYF. The CDR3 DNA is TGTGCCAGCAGCCAAGATTCTGCGGGCAGCGGACCCAAAAACATTCAGTACTTC.

This rearrangement joins TRBV7-9 to TRBJ1-6; D unclear. Germline V gene lookup returns CDR1 SEHNR and CDR2 FQNEAQ (reference sequence). The CDR3 totals 14 residues. The V end lost 5 bases, the J end lost 10 bases, and 15 bases lay between the germline ends. In DNA, the CDR3 is TGTGCCAGCAGCCCGAGATCCTACAGCTCACCCCTCCACTTT. Its protein product is CASSPRSYSSPLHF.

The rearrangement links TRBV5-1 to TRBJ1-1; D is unclear. The CDR3 is 12 residues long. The V gene lost 0 bases and the J gene lost 8 bases, with 8 bases spanning the gap. The germline V gene encodes CDR1 SGHRS and CDR2 YFSETQ. The CDR3 loop is CASSLGSLEAFF. The CDR3 region has the DNA TGCGCCAGCAGCTTGGGTAGTTTAGAAGCTTTCTTT.

The chain carries TRBV12-3 or TRBV12-4 and TRBJ2-7; 7 bases line up with TRBD1. The junction had 9 bases not matched to a gene; V was cut back by 5 bases and J by 2 bases. CDR3 length: 15 amino acids. CDR3 amino acids: CASSVTGTAAYEQYF. For the CDR3, the DNA is TGTGCCAGCAGTGTAACCGGGACAGCTGCCTACGAGCAGTACTTC.

The rearrangement uses TRBV19 and TRBJ2-2; perhaps TRBD1 as D (6 bases). The CDR3 length is 17 residues. Trimming took off 6 bases at V and 1 base at J, with 18 bases between the two ends. Germline CDR1 and CDR2: LNHDA and SQIVND (reference sequence). The CDR3 DNA reads TGTGCCAGTAGGTGGCTGCTACAGGGAAGGAACACCGGGGAGCTGTTTTTT. Protein: CASRWLLQGRNTGELFF.

This clonotype came up a few times. The chain is built from TRBV29-1 and TRBJ2-5, with 7 bases that match TRBD2. The V and J ends lost 5 bases and 4 bases, in that order; junction bases with no gene match: 4. The CDR3 runs to 12 residues. The germline V gene has CDR1 SQVTM and CDR2 ANQGSEA. This CDR3 is CSVLSGTETQYF. The CDR3 nucleotides read TGCAGCGTTCTGAGCGGGACAGAGACCCAGTACTTC.